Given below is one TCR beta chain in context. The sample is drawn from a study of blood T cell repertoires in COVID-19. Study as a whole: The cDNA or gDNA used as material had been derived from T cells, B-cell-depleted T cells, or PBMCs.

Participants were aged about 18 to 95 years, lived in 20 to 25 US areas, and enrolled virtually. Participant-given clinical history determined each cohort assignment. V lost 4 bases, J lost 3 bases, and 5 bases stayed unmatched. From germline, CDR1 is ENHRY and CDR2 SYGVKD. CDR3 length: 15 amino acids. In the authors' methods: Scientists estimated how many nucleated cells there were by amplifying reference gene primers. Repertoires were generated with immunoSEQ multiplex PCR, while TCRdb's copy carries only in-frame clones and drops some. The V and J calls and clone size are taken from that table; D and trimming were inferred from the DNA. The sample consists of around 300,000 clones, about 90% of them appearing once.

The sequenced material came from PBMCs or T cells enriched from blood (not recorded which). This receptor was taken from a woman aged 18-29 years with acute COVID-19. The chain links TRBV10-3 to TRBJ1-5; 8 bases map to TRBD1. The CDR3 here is CAISGGQGVNQPQHF. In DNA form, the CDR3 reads TGTGCCATCAGTGGTGGACAGGGCGTCAATCAGCCCCAGCATTTT.